The 21 T cell receptor beta chains reported below all come from one sample, sequenced in a study of cytomegalovirus exposure and HLA in healthy donors. Vbeta (60) and Jbeta (13) primers were used in the PCR. Sequencing used immunoSEQ multiplex PCR; TCRdb keeps in-frame clones, though not all of them. The table records under 200,000 clones, roughly 71% of them present only once. Sequencing input: PBMCs. These receptors were collected from a woman in her fifties or sixties in good health and CMV-seropositive.

V is TRBV10-3 and J is TRBJ1-4; D perhaps matches TRBD1 (6 bases). Trimming pared 4 bases from V and 7 bases from J, leaving 13 bases between. From germline, CDR1 is ENHRY and CDR2 SYGVKD. The CDR3 is made up of 14 amino acids. CDR3 region: CAISGQAKGEKLFF. The CDR3 nucleotides read TGTGCCATCAGTGGACAGGCCAAGGGTGAAAAACTGTTTTTT.

The chain joins TRBV11-2 to TRBJ2-1; TRBD1 matches at 8 bases. J was trimmed by 4 bases and V by 5 bases; bases with no gene match: 4. Per the germline V gene, CDR1 is SGHAT and CDR2 is FQNNGV. The CDR3 has 14 amino acids. CDR3 sequence: CASSRTGNYNEQFF. CDR3 DNA: TGTGCCAGCAGCCGGACAGGGAATTACAATGAGCAGTTCTTC.

V and J are TRBV5-6 and TRBJ2-5, with D hard to call. The DNA end is a closer match to TRBJ2-7, so the J assignment may be wrong. Germline loops: CDR1 SGHDT, CDR2 YYEEEE. The CDR3 is made up of 14 amino acids. Here the CDR3 reads CASSLGDTAYEQYF. DNA of the CDR3: TGTGCCAGCAGCTTGGGTGACACTGCCTACGAGCAGTACTTC.

The J gene is TRBJ1-6, the V gene TRBV5-1, with 8 bases matching TRBD1. V was pared by 4 bases and J by 9 bases, with 6 bases of the junction left unmatched. Germline-derived CDR1 and CDR2 are SGHRS and YFSETQ. This CDR3 contains 14 residues. CDR3 loop: CASSEQGGISPLHF. DNA of the CDR3: TGCGCCAGCAGCGAACAGGGGGGCATTTCACCCCTCCACTTT.

The J gene is TRBJ1-1, the V gene TRBV15; unclear D gene. CDR1 and CDR2 (germline): LNHNV, YYDKDF (reference sequence). Trimming cost V 4 bases and J 6 bases, with 9 bases left between them. The CDR3 has 12 amino acids. As DNA, the CDR3 is TGTGCCACCAGCATCGGGTTGGCTGAAGCTTTCTTT. Translating it yields CATSIGLAEAFF.

The chain uses TRBV2 and TRBJ2-5; 9 nucleotides agree with TRBD2. The trim removed 6 bases at V and 0 bases at J, leaving 8 bases unmatched. The germline V gene has CDR1 SNHLY and CDR2 FYNNEI. The CDR3 runs to 16 residues. CDR3 sequence: CASRPRGGAYQETQYF. CDR3 bases: TGTGCCAGCAGACCCCGCGGGGGGGCCTACCAAGAGACCCAGTACTTC.

CDR3 region: CASSYAGVEGYTF. The DNA of the CDR3 is TGTGCCAGCAGCTACGCCGGGGTAGAAGGCTACACCTTC. J is TRBJ1-2 and V is TRBV6-5; D not certain. The ends were cut back, 6 bases at V and 8 bases at J, with 16 bases in the middle. The length of the CDR3 is 13 residues. From germline, CDR1 is MNHEY and CDR2 SVGAGI.

CDR3 sequence reads: CASSLKGEGSPLHF. The CDR3 region has the DNA TGTGCCAGCAGCCTAAAGGGTGAGGGTTCACCCCTCCACTTT. The genes are TRBV11-2 and TRBJ1-6, with no clear D. The V gene lost 5 bases and the J gene lost 9 bases, with 14 bases spanning the gap. CDR1 is SGHAT and CDR2 is FQNNGV in the germline V gene. The CDR3 contains 14 residues.

This chain joins TRBV11-2 and TRBJ2-7; a possible D gene is TRBD2 (5 bases). The germline gives CDR1 SGHAT, CDR2 FQNNGV. The CDR3 consists of 15 residues. Trimming took 1 base from V and 2 from J, leaving 12 bases between them. The CDR3, as DNA: TGTGCCAGCAGCTTAGGGGCAGGAGGAGCCTACGAGCAGTACTTC. As protein: CASSLGAGGAYEQYF.

This clone was observed a few times. The chain carries TRBV5-4 and TRBJ2-3; 8 bases are a match to TRBD1. V was clipped by 3 bases and J by 2 bases; unmatched bases: 11. The CDR3 runs to 17 residues. Germline-derived CDR1 and CDR2 are SGHNT and YYREEE (reference sequence). The CDR3 sequence: CASSSGDRPGSTDTQYF. The CDR3 DNA reads TGTGCCAGCAGCTCGGGGGACAGGCCGGGGTCCACAGATACGCAGTATTTT.

The J gene is TRBJ1-2, the V gene TRBV7-3, with a weak D call TRBD1 (5 bases). Germline V CDR1 and CDR2: SGHTA, FQGTGA. V shed 4 bases and J shed 4 bases, with 13 bases lying between them. This CDR3 contains 14 residues. The CDR3 is CASSSGGEGYGYTF. The DNA of the CDR3 is TGTGCCAGCAGCTCCGGGGGTGAGGGCTATGGCTACACCTTC.

The rearrangement joins TRBV7-9 to TRBJ1-1; D not resolved. This CDR3 contains 13 residues. Germline CDR1 reads SEHNR; CDR2 reads FQNEAQ (reference sequence). V was cut by 1 base and J by 6 bases, with 9 bases left in between. CDR3 DNA sequence: TGTGCCAGCAGCTTAGTTCGGCGGGCTGAAGCTTTCTTT. It specifies CASSLVRRAEAFF.

The V call is TRBV10-2, the J call TRBJ1-5; D not resolved. Trimming removed 4 bases from V and 0 bases from J, with 16 bases in between. From germline, CDR1 is WSHSY and CDR2 SAAADI. The CDR3 is made up of 17 amino acids. The CDR3 coding sequence is TGCGCCAGCAGTGGAGGACTCAAGATTAATAGCAATCAGCCCCAGCATTTT. Protein: CASSGGLKINSNQPQHF.

The V and J genes are TRBV5-8 and TRBJ2-4, with 9 bases matching TRBD1. Germline V gene data show CDR1 as SGHTS and CDR2 as YDEGEE. Unmatched junction bases numbered 3, after V lost 3 bases and J lost 2 bases. This CDR3 has 15 residues. The CDR3 DNA reads TGTGCCAGCAGCTACACAGGGGGCCCCAAAAACATTCAGTACTTC. It encodes CASSYTGGPKNIQYF.

This chain uses TRBV4-1 with TRBJ2-1; 7 bases are shared with TRBD1. This CDR3 spans 16 amino acids. Losses at the gene ends were 0 bases for V and 8 bases for J; bases not matched to a gene: 10. Germline values: CDR1 MGHRA, CDR2 YSYEKL. CDR3 DNA sequence: TGCGCCAGCAGCCAAGAATTTAGGGGGCCATTGGATGAGCAGTTCTTC. Encoded protein: CASSQEFRGPLDEQFF.

The rearrangement joins TRBV6-6 to TRBJ1-6; the D gene is possibly TRBD1 (5 bases). The CDR3 is 13 amino acids. Trimming shortened V by 8 bases and J by 1 base, and 6 bases separated the two germline ends. Per the germline V gene, CDR1 is MNHNY and CDR2 is SVGAGI (reference sequence). The CDR3 protein is CASQGSYNSPLHF. The CDR3 nucleotides are TGTGCCAGCCAGGGATCCTATAATTCACCCCTCCACTTT.

This chain connects TRBV2 to TRBJ2-2; tentative D call: TRBD1 (6 bases). This CDR3 comprises 13 residues. V was shortened by 3 bases and J by 5 bases, with 7 bases between the two germline ends. The germline CDR1 and CDR2 sequences are SNHLY and FYNNEI. The CDR3 coding sequence is TGTGCCAGCAGTGATCAGGGGACCGGGGAGCTGTTTTTT. Protein product: CASSDQGTGELFF.

The chain links TRBV4-2 to TRBJ2-1; D perhaps matches TRBD2 (5 bases). CDR1 LGHNA and CDR2 YNFKEQ come from the germline V gene. Between the trimmed V and J ends, which lost 3 bases and 1 base, there was a span of 13 bases. This CDR3 comprises 16 residues. The CDR3 loop is CASSQEVSPSYNEQFF. CDR3 coding DNA: TGTGCCAGCAGCCAGGAGGTTTCCCCATCCTACAATGAGCAGTTCTTC.

In its sample, this clone was seen a few times. The rearrangement links TRBV5-1 to TRBJ2-1; D remains unclear. Per the germline V gene, CDR1 is SGHRS and CDR2 is YFSETQ. Trimming removed 6 bases at V and 8 bases at J, with 12 bases between. The CDR3 covers 12 residues. This chain's CDR3 is CASNQADYEQFF. The CDR3 DNA reads as TGCGCCAGCAATCAGGCAGATTATGAGCAGTTCTTC. Variable domain in full (rest from reference TRBV5-1 and TRBJ2-1): KAGVTQTPRYLIKTRGQQVTLSCSPISGHRSVSWYQQTPGQGLQFLFEYFSETQRNKGNFPGRFSGRQFSNSRSEMNVSTLELGDSALYLCASNQADYEQFFGPGTRLTVL.

The chain is built from TRBV10-1 and TRBJ2-3; a weak D match, TRBD2 (6 bases). This CDR3 region has 14 residues. CDR1 and CDR2 (germline): WNHNN, SYGVQD (reference sequence). V was trimmed by 3 bases and J by 3 bases, leaving 10 bases between them. The CDR3 is CASSDEGGTDTQYF. CDR3 coding DNA: TGCGCCAGCAGTGATGAGGGAGGTACAGATACGCAGTATTTT.

A few counts support this clone. J is TRBJ2-1 and V is TRBV7-8; the D is unclear. Trimming removed 3 bases at V and 6 bases at J, with 9 bases between. The V gene's germline CDR1 is SGHVS and CDR2 FQNEAQ. This CDR3 is 13 amino acids long. In DNA, the CDR3 is TGTGCCAGCAGCTTCGTTCCGGGCAATGAGCAGTTCTTC. It specifies CASSFVPGNEQFF.